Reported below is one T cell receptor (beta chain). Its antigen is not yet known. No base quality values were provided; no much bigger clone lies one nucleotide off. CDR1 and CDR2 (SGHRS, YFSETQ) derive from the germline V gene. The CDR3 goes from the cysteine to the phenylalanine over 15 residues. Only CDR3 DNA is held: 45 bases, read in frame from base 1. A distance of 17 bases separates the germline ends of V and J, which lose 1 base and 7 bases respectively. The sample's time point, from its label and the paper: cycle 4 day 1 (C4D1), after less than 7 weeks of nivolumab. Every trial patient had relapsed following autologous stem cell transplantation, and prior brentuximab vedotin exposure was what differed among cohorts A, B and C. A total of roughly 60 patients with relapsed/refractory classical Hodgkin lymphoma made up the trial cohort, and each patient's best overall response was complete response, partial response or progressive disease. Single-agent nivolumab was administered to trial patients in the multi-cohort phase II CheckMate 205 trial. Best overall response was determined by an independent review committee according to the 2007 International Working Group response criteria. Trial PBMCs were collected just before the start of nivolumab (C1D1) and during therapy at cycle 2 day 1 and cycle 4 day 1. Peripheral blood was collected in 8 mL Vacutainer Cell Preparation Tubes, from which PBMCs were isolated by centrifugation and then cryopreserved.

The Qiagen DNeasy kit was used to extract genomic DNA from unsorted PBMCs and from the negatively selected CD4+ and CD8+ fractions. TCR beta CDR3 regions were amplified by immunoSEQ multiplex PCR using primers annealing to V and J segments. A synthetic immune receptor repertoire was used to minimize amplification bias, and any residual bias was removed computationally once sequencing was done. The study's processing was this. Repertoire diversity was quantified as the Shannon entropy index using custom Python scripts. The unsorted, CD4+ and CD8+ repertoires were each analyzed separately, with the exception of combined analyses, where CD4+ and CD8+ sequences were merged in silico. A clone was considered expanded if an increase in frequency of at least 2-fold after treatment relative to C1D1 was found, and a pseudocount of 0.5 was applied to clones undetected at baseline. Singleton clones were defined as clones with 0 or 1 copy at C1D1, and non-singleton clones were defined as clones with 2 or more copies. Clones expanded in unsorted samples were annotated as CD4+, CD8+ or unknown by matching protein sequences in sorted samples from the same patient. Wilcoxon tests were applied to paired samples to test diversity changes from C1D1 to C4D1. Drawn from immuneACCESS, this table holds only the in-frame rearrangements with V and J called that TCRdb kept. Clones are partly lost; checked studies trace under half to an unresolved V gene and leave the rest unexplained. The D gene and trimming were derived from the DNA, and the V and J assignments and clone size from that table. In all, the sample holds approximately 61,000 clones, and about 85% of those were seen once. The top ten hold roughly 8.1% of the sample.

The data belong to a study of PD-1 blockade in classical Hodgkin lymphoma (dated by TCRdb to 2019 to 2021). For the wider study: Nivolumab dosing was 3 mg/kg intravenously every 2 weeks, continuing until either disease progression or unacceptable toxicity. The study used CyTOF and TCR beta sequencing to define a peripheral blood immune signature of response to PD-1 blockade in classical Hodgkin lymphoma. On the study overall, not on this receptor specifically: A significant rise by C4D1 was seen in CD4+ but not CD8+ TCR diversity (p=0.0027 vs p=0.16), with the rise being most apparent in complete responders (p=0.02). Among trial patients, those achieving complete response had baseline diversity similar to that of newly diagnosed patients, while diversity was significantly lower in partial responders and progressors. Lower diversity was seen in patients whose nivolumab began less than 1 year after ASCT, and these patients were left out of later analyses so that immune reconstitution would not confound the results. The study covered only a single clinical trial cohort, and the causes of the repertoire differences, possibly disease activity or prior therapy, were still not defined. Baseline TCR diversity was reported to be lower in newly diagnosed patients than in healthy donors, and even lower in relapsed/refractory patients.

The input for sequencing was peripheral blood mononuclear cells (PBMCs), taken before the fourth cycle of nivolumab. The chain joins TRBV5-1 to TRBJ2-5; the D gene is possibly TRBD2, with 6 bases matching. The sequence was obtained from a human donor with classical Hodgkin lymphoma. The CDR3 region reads CASSLPDSSGGTQYF. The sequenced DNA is TGCGCCAGCAGCTTGCCAGACAGCTCCGGGGGGACCCAGTACTTC.